The 4 T cell receptor beta chains given below trace back to one sample, sequenced in a study of cytomegalovirus exposure and HLA in healthy donors. The PCR employed 60 Vbeta primers together with 13 Jbeta primers. Assay used: immunoSEQ multiplex PCR; TCRdb lists only in-frame clones, some missing. Among about 120,000 clones listed, about 60% were seen once. The sequencing sample was made of PBMCs. These receptor sequences come from a man aged 35-49 years in good health and CMV-seropositive.

The chain couples TRBV11-3 to TRBJ2-3; the match to TRBD2 covers 10 bases. Trimming took 4 bases from V and 6 from J; bases not matched to a gene: 10. The V gene's germline CDR1 is SGHNT and CDR2 YENEEA. The CDR3 runs to 16 residues. In DNA, the CDR3 is TGTGCCAGCAGCTGTGGGCTAGCGGGGGCTCCCGATACGCAGTATTTT. Residues: CASSCGLAGAPDTQYF. The entire variable domain, with the rest obtained from reference TRBV11-3 and TRBJ2-3, is as follows: EAGVVQSPRYKIIEKKQPVAFWCNPISGHNTLYWYLQNLGQGPELLIRYENEEAVDDSQLPKDRFSAERLKGVDSTLKIQPAELGDSAVYLCASSCGLAGAPDTQYFGPGTRLTVL.

This clone came up a few times. The V and J genes are TRBV5-1 and TRBJ2-7, with D possibly matching TRBD2 (6 bases). Germline V gene data show CDR1 as SGHRS and CDR2 as YFSETQ. The CDR3 is 14 amino acids. V lost 4 bases, J lost 2 bases, and 13 bases lay in between. The CDR3 reads CASSSRDSAYEQYF. In nucleotides, the CDR3 is TGCGCCAGCAGCAGCCGGGACTCTGCCTACGAGCAGTACTTC.

This chain joins TRBV7-9 and TRBJ2-1, with 8 bases lining up with TRBD2. J lost 5 bases, V lost 5 bases, and 8 bases had no gene match. Germline loops: CDR1 SEHNR, CDR2 FQNEAQ (reference sequence). This CDR3 is built from 15 residues. CDR3 nucleotides: TGTGCCAGCAGCCAACTCGGACTAGCTCACAATGAGCAGTTCTTC. Translating it yields CASSQLGLAHNEQFF.

The sample holds a few counts of this clone. V usage is TRBV9 and J usage is TRBJ1-3; TRBD1 matches at 7 bases. The germline gives CDR1 SGDLS, CDR2 YYNGEE. Trimming at V came to 2 bases and at J to 0 bases, leaving 5 bases not matched to a gene. This CDR3 has 16 residues. CDR3 loop: CASSVRQGDSGNTIYF. CDR3 bases: TGTGCCAGCAGCGTCCGACAGGGCGACTCTGGAAACACCATATATTTT.